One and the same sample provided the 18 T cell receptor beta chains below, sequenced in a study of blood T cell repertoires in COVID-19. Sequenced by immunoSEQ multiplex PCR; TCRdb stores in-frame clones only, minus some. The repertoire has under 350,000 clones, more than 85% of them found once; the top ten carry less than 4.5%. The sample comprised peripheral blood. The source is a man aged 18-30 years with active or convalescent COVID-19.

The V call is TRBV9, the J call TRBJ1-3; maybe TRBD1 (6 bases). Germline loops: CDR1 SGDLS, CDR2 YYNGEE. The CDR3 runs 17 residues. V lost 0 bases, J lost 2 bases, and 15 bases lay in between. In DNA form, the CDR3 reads TGTGCCAGCAGCGTAGCCGGACCCCAGGGGCCTGGAAACACCATATATTTT. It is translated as CASSVAGPQGPGNTIYF.

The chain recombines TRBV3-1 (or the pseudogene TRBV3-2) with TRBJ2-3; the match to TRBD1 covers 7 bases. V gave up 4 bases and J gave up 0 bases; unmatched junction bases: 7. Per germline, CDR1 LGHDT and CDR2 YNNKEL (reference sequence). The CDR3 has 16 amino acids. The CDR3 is CASSPADRPSTDTQYF. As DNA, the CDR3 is TGTGCCAGCAGCCCAGCGGACAGGCCTAGCACAGATACGCAGTATTTT.

The CDR3 here is CAGTGILPYEQYF. Written as DNA, the CDR3 is TGTGCCGGCACAGGGATTCTCCCCTACGAGCAGTACTTC. V usage is TRBV6-6 and J usage is TRBJ2-7; D may be TRBD1 (6 bases). V lost 11 bases, J lost 2 bases, and 16 bases lay in between. There are 13 residues in the CDR3. Germline V gene data show CDR1 as MNHNY and CDR2 as SVGAGI (reference sequence).

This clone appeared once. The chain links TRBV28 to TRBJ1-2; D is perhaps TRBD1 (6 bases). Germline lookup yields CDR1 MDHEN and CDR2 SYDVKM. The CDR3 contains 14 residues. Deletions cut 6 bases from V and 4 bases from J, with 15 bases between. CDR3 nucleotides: TGTGCCAGCAGGAACGAGGGGGAGTTCTATGGCTACACCTTC. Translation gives CASRNEGEFYGYTF.

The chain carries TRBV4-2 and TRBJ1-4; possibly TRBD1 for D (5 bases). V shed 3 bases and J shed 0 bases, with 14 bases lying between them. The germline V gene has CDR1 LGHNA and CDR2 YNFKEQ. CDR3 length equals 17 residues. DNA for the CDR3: TGTGCCAGCAGCCAGGCCCGTCCGGGGGCAACTAATGAAAAACTGTTTTTT. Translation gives CASSQARPGATNEKLFF.

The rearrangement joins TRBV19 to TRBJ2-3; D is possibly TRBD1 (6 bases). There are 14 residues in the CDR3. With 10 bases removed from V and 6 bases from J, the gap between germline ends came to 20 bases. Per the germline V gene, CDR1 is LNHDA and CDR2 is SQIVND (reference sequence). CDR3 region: CATTPRTDRDTQYF. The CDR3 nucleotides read TGTGCCACCACCCCCAGGACAGATCGGGATACGCAGTATTTT.

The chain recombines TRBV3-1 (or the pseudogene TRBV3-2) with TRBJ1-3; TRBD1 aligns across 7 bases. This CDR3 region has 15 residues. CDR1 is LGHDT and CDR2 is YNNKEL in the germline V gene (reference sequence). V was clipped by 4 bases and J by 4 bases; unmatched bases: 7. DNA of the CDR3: TGTGCCAGCAGCCTCGGGACAGCGAACGGAAACACCATATATTTT. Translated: CASSLGTANGNTIYF.

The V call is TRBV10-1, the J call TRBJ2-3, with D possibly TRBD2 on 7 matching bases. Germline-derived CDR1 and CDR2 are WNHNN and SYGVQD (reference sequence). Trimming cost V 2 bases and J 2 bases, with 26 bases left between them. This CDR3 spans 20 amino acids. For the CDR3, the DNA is TGCGCCAGCAGTGAGAAGGGCGGGAGAGGCTTGGGACAACTCACAGATACGCAGTATTTT. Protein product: CASSEKGGRGLGQLTDTQYF.

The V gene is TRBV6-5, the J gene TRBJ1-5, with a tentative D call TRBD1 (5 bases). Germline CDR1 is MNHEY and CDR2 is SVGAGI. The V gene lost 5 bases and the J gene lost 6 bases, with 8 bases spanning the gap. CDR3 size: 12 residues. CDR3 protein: CASSQQGQPQHF. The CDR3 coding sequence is TGTGCCAGCAGTCAGCAGGGTCAGCCCCAGCATTTT.

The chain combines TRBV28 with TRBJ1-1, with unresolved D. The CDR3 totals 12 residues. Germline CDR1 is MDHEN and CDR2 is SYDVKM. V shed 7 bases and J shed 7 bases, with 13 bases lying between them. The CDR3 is CASTLSRGEAFF. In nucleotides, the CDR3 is TGTGCCAGCACCTTATCCCGCGGTGAAGCTTTCTTT.

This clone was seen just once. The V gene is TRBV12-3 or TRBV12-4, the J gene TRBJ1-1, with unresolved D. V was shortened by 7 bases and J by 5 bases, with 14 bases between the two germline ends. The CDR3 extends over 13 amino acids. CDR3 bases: TGTGCCAGCACTCCTAATCAGGATACTGAAGCTTTCTTT. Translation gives CASTPNQDTEAFF.

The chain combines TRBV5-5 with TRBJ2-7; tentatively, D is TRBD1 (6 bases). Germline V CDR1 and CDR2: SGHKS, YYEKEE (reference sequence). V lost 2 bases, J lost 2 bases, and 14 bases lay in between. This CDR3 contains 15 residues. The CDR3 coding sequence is TGTGCCAGCAGCTTTTTGAGGGGGATCCCCTACGAGCAGTACTTC. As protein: CASSFLRGIPYEQYF.

The CDR3 loop is CASRPHSTGDGETQYF. The CDR3 region has the DNA TGTGCCAGCAGGCCACATTCAACAGGGGACGGAGAGACCCAGTACTTC. This sequence joins TRBV28 and TRBJ2-5; 7 nucleotides match TRBD1. Per germline, CDR1 MDHEN and CDR2 SYDVKM. After removal of 6 bases from V and 4 bases from J, the junction contained 14 bases not matched to a gene. The CDR3 contains 16 residues.

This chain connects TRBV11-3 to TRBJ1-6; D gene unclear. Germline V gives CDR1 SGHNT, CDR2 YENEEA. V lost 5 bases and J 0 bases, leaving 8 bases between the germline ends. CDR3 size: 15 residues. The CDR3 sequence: CASSHASSYNSPLHF. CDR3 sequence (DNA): TGTGCCAGCAGCCATGCTAGCTCCTATAATTCACCCCTCCACTTT.

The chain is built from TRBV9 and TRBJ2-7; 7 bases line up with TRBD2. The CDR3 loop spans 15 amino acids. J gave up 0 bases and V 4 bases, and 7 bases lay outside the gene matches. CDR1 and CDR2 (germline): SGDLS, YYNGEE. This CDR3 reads CASSRSWGGSYEQYF. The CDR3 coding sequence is TGTGCCAGCAGCCGTAGTTGGGGGGGCTCCTACGAGCAGTACTTC. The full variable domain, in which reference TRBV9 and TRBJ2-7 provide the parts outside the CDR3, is DSGVTQTPKHLITATGQRVTLRCSPRSGDLSVYWYQQSLDQGLQFLIQYYNGEERAKGNILERFSAQQFPDLHSELNLSSLELGDSALYFCASSRSWGGSYEQYFGPGTRLTVT.

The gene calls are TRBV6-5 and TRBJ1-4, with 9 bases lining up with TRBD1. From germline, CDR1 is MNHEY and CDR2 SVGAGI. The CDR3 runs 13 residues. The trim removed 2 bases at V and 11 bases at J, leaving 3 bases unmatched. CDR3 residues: CASSYRDREKLFF. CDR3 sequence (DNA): TGTGCCAGCAGTTACAGGGACAGGGAGAAACTGTTTTTT.

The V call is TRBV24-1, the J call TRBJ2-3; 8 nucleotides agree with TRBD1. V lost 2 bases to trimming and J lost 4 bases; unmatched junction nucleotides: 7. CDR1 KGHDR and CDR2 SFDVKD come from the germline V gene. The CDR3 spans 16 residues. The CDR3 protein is CATSDWDRSGADTQYF. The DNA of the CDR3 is TGTGCCACCAGTGATTGGGACAGGTCAGGGGCAGATACGCAGTATTTT.

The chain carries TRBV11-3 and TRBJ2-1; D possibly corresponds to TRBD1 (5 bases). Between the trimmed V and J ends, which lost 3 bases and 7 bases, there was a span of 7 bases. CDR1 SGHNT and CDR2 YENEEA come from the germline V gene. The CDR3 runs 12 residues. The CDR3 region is CASSFAGNEQFF. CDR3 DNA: TGTGCCAGCAGCTTTGCAGGGAATGAGCAGTTCTTC.